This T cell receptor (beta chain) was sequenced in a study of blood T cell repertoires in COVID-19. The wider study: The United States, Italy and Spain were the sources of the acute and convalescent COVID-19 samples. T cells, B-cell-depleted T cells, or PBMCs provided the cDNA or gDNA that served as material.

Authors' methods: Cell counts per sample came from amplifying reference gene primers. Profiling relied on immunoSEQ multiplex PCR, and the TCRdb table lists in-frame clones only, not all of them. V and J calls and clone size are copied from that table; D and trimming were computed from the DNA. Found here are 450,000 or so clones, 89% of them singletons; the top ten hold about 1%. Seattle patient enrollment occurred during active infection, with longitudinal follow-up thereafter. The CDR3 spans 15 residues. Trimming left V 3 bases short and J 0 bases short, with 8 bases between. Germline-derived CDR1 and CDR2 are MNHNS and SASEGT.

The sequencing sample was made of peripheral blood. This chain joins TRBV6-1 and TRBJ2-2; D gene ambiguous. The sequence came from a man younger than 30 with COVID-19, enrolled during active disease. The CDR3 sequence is CASSESPTNTGELFF. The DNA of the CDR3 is TGTGCCAGCAGTGAGTCACCTACGAACACCGGGGAGCTGTTTTTT.